A single TCR beta chain is shown here with its context. This entry comes from a study of blood T cell repertoires in COVID-19. Overall study: Samples came from the United States, Italy and Spain, spanning acute and convalescent COVID-19. The cDNA or gDNA used as material had been derived from T cells, B-cell-depleted T cells, or PBMCs.

Seattle enrolled patients during active infection and tracked them longitudinally. From germline, CDR1 is MNHEY and CDR2 SVGAGI. The V end was cut by 2 bases, the J end by 7 bases, with 8 bases between. The CDR3 consists of 13 residues. As processed by the authors: Amplification from reference gene primers served as the basis for estimated nucleated cell counts. Clones were sequenced by immunoSEQ multiplex PCR, and TCRdb holds only the in-frame ones, with some missing. The DNA gave D and trimming, while V, J and clone size come from that table. Here the sample spans some 200,000 clones, about 88% being singletons.

This clonotype originated in a man between 45 and 60 years old with COVID-19, enrolled during active disease. This chain joins TRBV6-5 and TRBJ2-2; no firm D call. Sequenced sample: peripheral blood. The CDR3 protein is CASSYTTDGELFF. CDR3 DNA sequence: TGTGCCAGCAGTTACACTACGGACGGGGAGCTGTTTTTT.